Shown below are 3 T cell receptor beta chains from a single sample sequenced in a study of blood T cells in healthy people across ages. Through a sample-barcoded 5' primer and a J-beta primer mix, a second PCR was run for roughly 6 to 11 cycles. TCRdb re-called the 5' RACE reads through MiXCR, storing one row per CDR3 protein. The repertoire holds roughly 1.9 million distinct CDR3 sequences, with roughly two fifths as singletons. Sequenced input: blood. The receptors originated from a human donor in good health.

This chain connects TRBV11-2 to TRBJ2-7; 10 positions agree with TRBD2. The CDR3 sequence is 15 residues long. Germline loops: CDR1 SGHAT, CDR2 FQNNGV. V dropped 4 bases and J dropped 4; count of bases not matched to a gene: 7. The CDR3, as DNA: TGTGCCAGCAGCTCCCTCAGCGGGGGGGTGTACGAGCAGTACTTC. Translated: CASSSLSGGVYEQYF.

This clonotype was counted a few times. The chain combines TRBV6-6 with TRBJ2-7; no reliable D call. CDR1 is MNHNY and CDR2 is SVGAGI in the germline V gene (reference sequence). The CDR3 is made up of 15 amino acids. The V end lost 0 bases, the J end lost 1 base, and 10 bases lay between the germline ends. The CDR3 sequence: CASSYSGSVSYEQYF. DNA of the CDR3: TGTGCCAGCAGTTACTCGGGCTCGGTGTCCTACGAGCAGTACTTC.

Details on this clonotype: With a much larger clone just one base away, this may be a read error. V and J are TRBV24-1 and TRBJ1-2; D is undetermined. Germline V gives CDR1 KGHDR, CDR2 SFDVKD. The length of the CDR3 is 12 residues. The V and J ends lost 7 bases and 0 bases respectively, with 5 bases between them. This CDR3 reads CATSRSNYGYTF. The CDR3 DNA sequence: TGTGCCACCAGCAGATCTAACTATGGCTACACCTTC.